This entry describes one TCR beta chain. The antigen is undetermined. The entry originates in a study of response to subunit inactivated influenza vaccine. TCRdb re-called the RT-PCR reads through MiXCR, storing one row per CDR3 protein. The data contain about 530,000 distinct CDR3 sequences, about an eighth of them singletons. Study-level findings and limits: Seasonal influenza vaccination, on each occasion, was suggested by the authors to recruit few new T cells.

There are 12 residues in the CDR3. CDR1 is SGHVS and CDR2 is FQNEAQ in the germline V gene. V was clipped by 5 bases and J by 7 bases, with 10 bases between them. Sample: PBMCs from blood, taken on the day of vaccination. The clonotype comes from a man aged 45-60 years who received an inactivated influenza vaccine. The chain couples TRBV7-8 to TRBJ2-3; the D gene could be TRBD1 or TRBD2 (6 bases each). As DNA, the CDR3 is TGTGCCAGCAGCATAGGGGGGAATACGCAGTATTTT. It codes for CASSIGGNTQYF.